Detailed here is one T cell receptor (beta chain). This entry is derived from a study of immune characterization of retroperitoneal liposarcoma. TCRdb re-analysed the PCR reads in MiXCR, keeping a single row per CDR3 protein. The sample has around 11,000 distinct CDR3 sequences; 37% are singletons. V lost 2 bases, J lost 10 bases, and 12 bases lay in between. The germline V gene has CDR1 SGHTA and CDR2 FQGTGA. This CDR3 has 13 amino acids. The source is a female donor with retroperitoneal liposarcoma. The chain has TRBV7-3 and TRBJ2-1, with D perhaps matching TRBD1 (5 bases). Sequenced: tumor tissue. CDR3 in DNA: TGTGCCAGCAGCTTAGGGGCAGCGAGGGAGCAGTTCTTC. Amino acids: CASSLGAAREQFF.